These 20 T cell receptor beta chains were sequenced from one sample in a study of blood T cell repertoires in COVID-19. The assay was immunoSEQ multiplex PCR, and TCRdb's table has in-frame clones only and misses some. There are about 160,000 clones in the sample; about three quarters occur only once, and around 2.7% lies in the top ten. The sequenced sample was peripheral blood. These receptors originate from a man between 65 and 79 years old with acute or convalescent COVID-19.

The chain recombines TRBV27 with TRBJ2-7; 9 bases line up with TRBD2. After removal of 5 bases from V and 4 bases from J, the junction contained 15 bases not matched to a gene. This CDR3 spans 17 amino acids. Germline V gene lookup returns CDR1 MNHEY and CDR2 SMNVEV (reference sequence). CDR3 sequence reads: CASSLTRGGGTIYEQYF. The CDR3 DNA sequence: TGTGCCAGCAGTCTAACGCGGGGGGGCGGGACAATATACGAGCAGTACTTC.

This clone was recorded only once. The chain has TRBV9 and TRBJ1-2; TRBD1 matches at 7 bases. This CDR3 has 15 residues. Trimming removed 4 bases from V and 4 bases from J; junction bases left unmatched: 10. CDR1 and CDR2 (germline): SGDLS, YYNGEE. CDR3 in DNA: TGTGCCAGCAGCCCGAGGGCAGGGGGTGCCTATGGCTACACCTTC. Translated, it gives CASSPRAGGAYGYTF.

This clone was seen only a few times. This chain joins TRBV19 and TRBJ2-3, with TRBD2 matching 7 bases. Germline loops: CDR1 LNHDA, CDR2 SQIVND (reference sequence). The CDR3 sequence is 13 residues long. The V and J ends lost 3 bases and 8 bases, in that order; junction bases with no gene match: 5. The CDR3 DNA sequence: TGTGCCAGTAGTATGGGGGGGGATGGTACGCAGTATTTT. Residues: CASSMGGDGTQYF.

The chain links TRBV7-6 to TRBJ2-7; the match to TRBD2 covers 8 bases. CDR1 and CDR2 (germline): SGHVS, FNYEAQ. V gave up 5 bases and J gave up 5 bases; unmatched junction bases: 11. CDR3 length equals 15 residues. Written as DNA, the CDR3 is TGTGCCAGCAGCCTCCAAGTGGGCGGGAGGAACGAGCAGTACTTC. It yields the protein CASSLQVGGRNEQYF.

The table lists this clone with a count of one. This chain links TRBV5-8 with TRBJ2-5; the D gene is possibly TRBD1 (6 bases). Trimming stripped 0 bases from V and 5 bases from J, with 11 bases between. From germline, CDR1 is SGHTS and CDR2 YDEGEE. CDR3 length: 14 amino acids. The CDR3 DNA follows: TGTGCCAGCAGCTTGGCAGGGGTTTGGGAGACCCAGTACTTC. Its translation is CASSLAGVWETQYF. The complete variable domain, with remaining parts taken from reference TRBV5-8 and TRBJ2-5, reads EAGVTQSPTHLIKTRGQQATLRCSPISGHTSVYWYQQALGLGLQFLLWYDEGEERNRGNFPPRFSGRQFPNYSSELNVNALELEDSALYLCASSLAGVWETQYFGPGTRLLVL.

To note about this clone: Other DNA sequences in this sample translate to the same CDR3. CDR3 residues: CASSPDGQGRYGYTF. CDR3 nucleotide sequence: TGTGCCAGCTCACCAGACGGGCAGGGGCGTTATGGCTACACCTTC. This chain uses TRBV18 with TRBJ1-2, with a tentative D call TRBD1 (6 bases). The CDR3 has 15 residues. V was shortened by 2 bases and J by 5 bases, with 15 bases between the two germline ends. Germline lookup yields CDR1 KGHSH and CDR2 LQKENI.

V is TRBV2 and J is TRBJ1-2; D call uncertain. Trimming left V 6 bases short and J 1 base short, with 6 bases between. This CDR3 has 12 amino acids. Germline V gene sequence: CDR1 SNHLY, CDR2 FYNNEI. This CDR3 reads CASRPGNYGYTF. DNA of the CDR3: TGTGCCAGCAGACCGGGTAACTATGGCTACACCTTC. The variable domain in full, completed from reference TRBV2 and TRBJ1-2, reads EPEVTQTPSHQVTQMGQEVILRCVPISNHLYFYWYRQILGQKVEFLVSFYNNEISEKSEIFDDQFSVERPDGSNFTLKIRSTKLEDSAMYFCASRPGNYGYTFGSGTRLTVV.

The gene calls are TRBV10-3 and TRBJ2-5, with D possibly TRBD1 on 5 matching bases. The CDR3 is 13 residues long. Germline loops: CDR1 ENHRY, CDR2 SYGVKD. With 10 bases removed from V and 1 base from J, the gap between germline ends came to 13 bases. CDR3 sequence reads: CANRPDTQETQYF. CDR3 coding DNA: TGTGCCAACAGGCCAGATACCCAAGAGACCCAGTACTTC.

This chain joins TRBV7-9 and TRBJ1-5; no clear D. V dropped 7 bases and J dropped 0 bases, with 10 bases sitting between them. Germline CDR1 SEHNR, CDR2 FQNEAQ (reference sequence). This CDR3 contains 14 residues. CDR3 region: CASTLGYSNQPQHF. The DNA for the CDR3 is TGTGCCAGCACCCTCGGGTATAGCAATCAGCCCCAGCATTTT. The complete variable domain, with remaining parts taken from reference TRBV7-9 and TRBJ1-5, reads DTGVSQNPRHKITKRGQNVTFRCDPISEHNRLYWYRQTLGQGPEFLTYFQNEAQLEKSRLLSDRFSAERPKGSFSTLEIQRTEQGDSAMYLCASTLGYSNQPQHFGDGTRLSIL.

The J gene is TRBJ2-7, the V gene TRBV14, with 10 bases fitting TRBD2. Trimming took 1 base from V and 12 from J; bases not matched to a gene: 6. The CDR3 is 13 amino acids. Germline assignment: CDR1 SGHDN and CDR2 FVKESK. CDR3 loop: CASSQAASGSAYF. DNA for the CDR3: TGTGCCAGCAGCCAAGCGGCTAGCGGGAGTGCGTACTTC.

V is TRBV5-1 and J is TRBJ2-7, with 8 nucleotides matching TRBD1. The germline gives CDR1 SGHRS, CDR2 YFSETQ. V gave up 1 base and J gave up 6 bases; unmatched junction bases: 18. The CDR3 is 18 amino acids. CDR3 DNA sequence: TGCGCCAGCAGCTTGTTCTCGACAGGACAGGGAATAAATCTCGAGCAGTACTTC. Translation gives CASSLFSTGQGINLEQYF. The whole variable domain, filled in from reference TRBV5-1 and TRBJ2-7, reads KAGVTQTPRYLIKTRGQQVTLSCSPISGHRSVSWYQQTPGQGLQFLFEYFSETQRNKGNFPGRFSGRQFSNSRSEMNVSTLELGDSALYLCASSLFSTGQGINLEQYFGPGTRLTVT.

CDR3 loop: CASSDLRLGQLSYEQYF. In DNA, the CDR3 is TGTGCCAGCAGTGACCTACGCCTAGGACAGCTCAGCTACGAGCAGTACTTC. V is TRBV2 and J is TRBJ2-7; a weak D match, TRBD1 (6 bases). Germline-derived CDR1 and CDR2 are SNHLY and FYNNEI. CDR3 length: 17 amino acids. The ends were cut back, 3 bases at V and 3 bases at J, with 21 bases in the middle.

V gene TRBV28 combines with J gene TRBJ1-2; TRBD1 is a possible D gene (6 bases). Germline V gene data show CDR1 as MDHEN and CDR2 as SYDVKM. The germline V and J ends were trimmed by 4 bases and 8 bases, with 14 bases remaining between them. The CDR3 consists of 13 residues. The CDR3 nucleotides are TGTGCCAGCAGTTCGACAGGTCTTCAGGGCTACACCTTC. Translation gives CASSSTGLQGYTF.

In this sample, this clone turned up a few times. The chain carries TRBV6-2 or TRBV6-3 and TRBJ2-2; D is unresolved. Germline V lookup: CDR1 MNHEY, CDR2 SVGEGT. V was clipped by 6 bases and J by 3 bases, with 14 bases between them. This CDR3 has 15 residues. CDR3 bases: TGTGCCAGCAGCCTTGAGCTAGTCGACACCGGGGAGCTGTTTTTT. As protein: CASSLELVDTGELFF.

This chain uses TRBV10-3 with TRBJ2-1; 14 bases map to TRBD2. The junction had 9 bases not matched to a gene; V was cut back by 5 bases and J by 0 bases. Germline V gives CDR1 ENHRY, CDR2 SYGVKD. This CDR3 spans 19 amino acids. The CDR3 nucleotides read TGTGCCATCAGTCCCTATGGGACTAGCGGGGGAAGCTCCTACAATGAGCAGTTCTTC. This encodes CAISPYGTSGGSSYNEQFF.

The rearrangement links TRBV2 to TRBJ2-3, with TRBD2 matching 8 bases. Germline CDR1 SNHLY, CDR2 FYNNEI. With 1 base clipped from V and 0 bases from J, the junction kept 3 bases outside the gene matches. The CDR3 sequence is 16 residues long. CDR3 protein: CASSEVGLGSTDTQYF. CDR3 nucleotide sequence: TGTGCCAGCAGTGAAGTGGGACTAGGTAGCACAGATACGCAGTATTTT.

This clone is a singleton in its sample. Here the CDR3 DNA reads TGTGCCAGCAGCCCAAGGGACAGGGTTGTGTTTGGGGCCAACGTCCTGACTTTC. It yields the protein CASSPRDRVVFGANVLTF. J is TRBJ2-6 and V is TRBV4-2, with 9 bases identical to TRBD1. Trimming took 4 bases from V and 3 from J; bases not matched to a gene: 10. Per germline, CDR1 LGHNA and CDR2 YNFKEQ. CDR3 length: 18 residues.

CDR3 sequence (DNA): TGTGCCAGCAGTCCGGGACAAGAGACCCAGTACTTC. Amino acids: CASSPGQETQYF. This sequence joins TRBV6-2 or TRBV6-3 and TRBJ2-5, with D tentatively TRBD2 (5 bases). Between the trimmed V and J ends, which lost 5 bases and 2 bases, there was a span of 6 bases. CDR1 is MNHEY and CDR2 is SVGEGT in the germline V gene. The CDR3 has 12 amino acids.

The chain combines TRBV7-6 with TRBJ2-6, with 8 nucleotides matching TRBD1. V lost 0 bases to trimming and J lost 0 bases; unmatched junction nucleotides: 4. Germline V gene lookup returns CDR1 SGHVS and CDR2 FNYEAQ. The CDR3 is 18 residues long. This CDR3 reads CASSLAGQAISGANVLTF. The CDR3 DNA is TGTGCCAGCAGCTTAGCGGGACAGGCGATCTCTGGGGCCAACGTCCTGACTTTC. The full variable domain, with the rest looked up from reference TRBV7-6 and TRBJ2-6, is GAGVSQSPRYKVTKRGQDVALRCDPISGHVSLYWYRQALGQGPEFLTYFNYEAQQDKSGLPNDRFSAERPEGSISTLTIQRTEQRDSAMYRCASSLAGQAISGANVLTFGAGSRLTVL.

The table lists this clone with a few counts. The chain uses TRBV6-1 and TRBJ1-1; D might be TRBD1 (5 bases). From germline, CDR1 is MNHNS and CDR2 SASEGT. The V gene lost 1 base and the J gene lost 2 bases, with 11 bases spanning the gap. The CDR3 contains 15 residues. The CDR3 region has the DNA TGTGCCAGCAGTGAAGTCATGGGACTAAACACTGAAGCTTTCTTT. It codes for CASSEVMGLNTEAFF.